The 3 T cell receptor beta chains reported below all come from one sample, sequenced in a study of T cell responses to AZD1222 COVID-19 vaccine. Method: immunoSEQ multiplex PCR; TCRdb's copy keeps in-frame clones and lacks some. The sample lists about 140,000 clones, more than 85% occurring once. The material sequenced was peripheral blood, taken on day 0 of MenACWY control vaccination. The source of these receptors is an adult in good health.

V usage is TRBV5-1 and J usage is TRBJ1-1, with 8 bases lining up with TRBD1. Germline V gene sequence: CDR1 SGHRS, CDR2 YFSETQ. V trimming: 1 base; J trimming: 5 bases; junction bases outside the gene matches: 4. The CDR3 consists of 14 residues. CDR3 DNA: TGCGCCAGCAGCTTGTTACAGGGGGGAACTGAAGCTTTCTTT. Residues: CASSLLQGGTEAFF.

The rearrangement links TRBV7-2 to TRBJ1-1; D perhaps matches TRBD1 (5 bases). The CDR3 consists of 14 residues. Trimming took 3 bases from V and 3 from J, leaving 11 bases between them. Germline CDR1 is SGHTA and CDR2 is FQGNSA. The CDR3 reads CASSLHPTDTEAFF. The CDR3, as DNA: TGTGCCAGCAGCTTGCACCCGACAGACACTGAAGCTTTCTTT.

V and J are TRBV5-1 and TRBJ1-5; D is uncertain. The CDR3 is made up of 14 amino acids. Trimming left V 3 bases short and J 1 base short, with 8 bases between. CDR1 is SGHRS, CDR2 YFSETQ, per germline. CDR3 residues: CASSYDGSNQPQHF. In DNA, the CDR3 is TGCGCCAGCAGCTACGACGGGAGCAATCAGCCCCAGCATTTT.